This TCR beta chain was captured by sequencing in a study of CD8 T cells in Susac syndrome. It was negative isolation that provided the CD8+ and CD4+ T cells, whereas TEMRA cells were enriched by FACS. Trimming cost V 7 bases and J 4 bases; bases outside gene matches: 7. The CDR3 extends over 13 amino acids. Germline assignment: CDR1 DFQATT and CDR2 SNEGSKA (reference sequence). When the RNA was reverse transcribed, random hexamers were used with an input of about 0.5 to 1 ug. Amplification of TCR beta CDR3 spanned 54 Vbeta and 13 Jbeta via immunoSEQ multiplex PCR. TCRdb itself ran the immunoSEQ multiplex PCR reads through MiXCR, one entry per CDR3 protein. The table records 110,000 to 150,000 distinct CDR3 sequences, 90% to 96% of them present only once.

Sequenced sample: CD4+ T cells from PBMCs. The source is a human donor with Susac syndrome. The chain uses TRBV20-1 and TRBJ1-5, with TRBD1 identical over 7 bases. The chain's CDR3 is CSVEQGLNQPQHF. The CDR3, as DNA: TGCAGTGTAGAACAGGGGCTAAATCAGCCCCAGCATTTT.